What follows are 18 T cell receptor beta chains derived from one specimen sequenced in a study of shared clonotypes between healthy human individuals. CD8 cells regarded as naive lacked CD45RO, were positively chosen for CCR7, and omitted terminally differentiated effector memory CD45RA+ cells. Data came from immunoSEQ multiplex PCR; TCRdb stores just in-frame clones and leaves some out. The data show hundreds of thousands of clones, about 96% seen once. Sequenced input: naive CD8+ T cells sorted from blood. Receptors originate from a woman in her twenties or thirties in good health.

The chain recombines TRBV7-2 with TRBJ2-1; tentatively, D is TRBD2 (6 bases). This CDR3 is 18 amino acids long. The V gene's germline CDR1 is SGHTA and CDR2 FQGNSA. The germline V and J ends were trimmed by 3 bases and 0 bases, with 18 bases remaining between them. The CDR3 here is CASSFPPPLASSYNEQFF. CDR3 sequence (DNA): TGTGCCAGCAGCTTCCCACCCCCACTAGCCAGCTCCTACAATGAGCAGTTCTTC.

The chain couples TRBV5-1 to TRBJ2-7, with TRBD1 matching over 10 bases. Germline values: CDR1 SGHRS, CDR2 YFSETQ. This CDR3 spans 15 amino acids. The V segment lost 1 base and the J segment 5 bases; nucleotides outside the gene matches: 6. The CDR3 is CASSLRQGAIHEQYF. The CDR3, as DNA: TGCGCCAGCAGCTTGCGACAGGGGGCGATCCACGAGCAGTACTTC.

CDR3 DNA: TGTGCCAGCGGGTCACGTGGGACCCAGTACTTC. This translates into CASGSRGTQYF. The chain carries TRBV27 and TRBJ2-5; D unclear. Trimming pared 8 bases from V and 7 bases from J, leaving 11 bases between. The germline V gene has CDR1 MNHEY and CDR2 SMNVEV (reference sequence). The CDR3 runs to 11 residues.

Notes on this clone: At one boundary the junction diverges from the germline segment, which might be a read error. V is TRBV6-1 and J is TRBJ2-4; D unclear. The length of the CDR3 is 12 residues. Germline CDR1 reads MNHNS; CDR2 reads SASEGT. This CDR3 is CASSLYLGKSDF. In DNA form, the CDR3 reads TGTGCCAGCAGCCTTTACTTGGGGAAATCGGACTTC.

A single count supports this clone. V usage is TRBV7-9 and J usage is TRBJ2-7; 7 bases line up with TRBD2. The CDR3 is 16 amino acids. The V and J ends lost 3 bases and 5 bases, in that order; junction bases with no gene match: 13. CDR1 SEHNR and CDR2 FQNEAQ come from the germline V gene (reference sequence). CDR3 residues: CASSLLMREPQDEQYF. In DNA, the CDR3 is TGTGCCAGCAGCTTGCTGATGCGGGAGCCACAGGACGAGCAGTACTTC.

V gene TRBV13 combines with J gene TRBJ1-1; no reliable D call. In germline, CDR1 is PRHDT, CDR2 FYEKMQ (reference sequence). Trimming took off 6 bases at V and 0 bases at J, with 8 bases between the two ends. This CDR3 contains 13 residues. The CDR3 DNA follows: TGTGCCAGCAGTCGTAAGATGAACACTGAAGCTTTCTTT. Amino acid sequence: CASSRKMNTEAFF.

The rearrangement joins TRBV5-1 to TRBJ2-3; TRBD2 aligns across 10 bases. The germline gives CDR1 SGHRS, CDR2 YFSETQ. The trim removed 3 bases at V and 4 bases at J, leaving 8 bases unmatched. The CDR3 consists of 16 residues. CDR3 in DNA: TGCGCCAGCAGCTGGGAACTAGCGGGAATCGCAGATACGCAGTATTTT. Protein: CASSWELAGIADTQYF. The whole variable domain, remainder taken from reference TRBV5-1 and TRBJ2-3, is KAGVTQTPRYLIKTRGQQVTLSCSPISGHRSVSWYQQTPGQGLQFLFEYFSETQRNKGNFPGRFSGRQFSNSRSEMNVSTLELGDSALYLCASSWELAGIADTQYFGPGTRLTVL.

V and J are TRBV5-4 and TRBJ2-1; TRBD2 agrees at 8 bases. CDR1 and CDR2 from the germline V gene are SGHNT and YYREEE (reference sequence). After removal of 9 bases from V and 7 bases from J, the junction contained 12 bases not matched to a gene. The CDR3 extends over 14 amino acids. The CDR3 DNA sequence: TGTGCCATCCCGGACCCTAGCGGGTCAAATGAGCAGTTCTTC. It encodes CAIPDPSGSNEQFF. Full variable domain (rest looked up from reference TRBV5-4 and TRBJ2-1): ETGVTQSPTHLIKTRGQQVTLRCSSQSGHNTVSWYQQALGQGPQFIFQYYREEENGRGNFPPRFSGLQFPNYSSELNVNALELDDSALYLCAIPDPSGSNEQFFGPGTRLTVL.

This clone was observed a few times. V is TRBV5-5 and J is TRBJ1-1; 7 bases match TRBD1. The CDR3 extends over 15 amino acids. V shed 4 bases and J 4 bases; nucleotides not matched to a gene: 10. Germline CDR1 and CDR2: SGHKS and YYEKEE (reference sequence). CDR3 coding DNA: TGTGCCAGCAGCCAACGACAGGGTGTATTCACTGAAGCTTTCTTT. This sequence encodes CASSQRQGVFTEAFF. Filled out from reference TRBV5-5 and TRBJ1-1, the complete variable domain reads DAGVTQSPTHLIKTRGQQVTLRCSPISGHKSVSWYQQVLGQGPQFIFQYYEKEERGRGNFPDRFSARQFPNYSSELNVNALLLGDSALYLCASSQRQGVFTEAFFGQGTRLTVV.

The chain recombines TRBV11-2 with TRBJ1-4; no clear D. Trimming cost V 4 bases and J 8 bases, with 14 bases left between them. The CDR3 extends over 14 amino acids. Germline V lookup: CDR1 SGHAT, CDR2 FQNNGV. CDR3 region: CASSSRTLEEKLFF. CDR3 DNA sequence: TGTGCCAGCAGCTCCCGGACCCTAGAGGAAAAACTGTTTTTT.

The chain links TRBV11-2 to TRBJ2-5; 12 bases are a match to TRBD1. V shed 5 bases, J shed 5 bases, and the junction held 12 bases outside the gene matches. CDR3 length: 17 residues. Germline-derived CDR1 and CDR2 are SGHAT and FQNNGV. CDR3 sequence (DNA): TGTGCCAGCAGCGAACTCCGGGACAGGGGGCGACTGGAGACCCAGTACTTC. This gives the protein CASSELRDRGRLETQYF.

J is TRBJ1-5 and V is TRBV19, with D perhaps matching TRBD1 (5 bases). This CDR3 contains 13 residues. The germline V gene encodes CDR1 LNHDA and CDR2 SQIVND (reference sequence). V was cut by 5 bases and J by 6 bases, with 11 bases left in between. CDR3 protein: CASSGGVAQPQHF. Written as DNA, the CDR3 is TGTGCCAGTAGTGGAGGGGTGGCTCAGCCCCAGCATTTT.

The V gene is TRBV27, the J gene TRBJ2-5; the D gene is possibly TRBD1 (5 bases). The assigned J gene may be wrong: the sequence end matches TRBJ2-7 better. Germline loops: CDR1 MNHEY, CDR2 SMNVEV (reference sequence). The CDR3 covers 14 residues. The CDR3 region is CASSLSRGSYEQYF. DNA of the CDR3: TGTGCCAGCAGTTTATCAAGGGGATCCTACGAGCAGTACTTC.

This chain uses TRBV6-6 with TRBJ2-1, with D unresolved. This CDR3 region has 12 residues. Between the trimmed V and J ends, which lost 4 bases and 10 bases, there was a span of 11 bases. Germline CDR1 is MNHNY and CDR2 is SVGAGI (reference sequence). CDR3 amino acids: CASSLTLKEQFF. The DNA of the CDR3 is TGTGCCAGCAGTTTGACACTCAAAGAGCAGTTCTTC.

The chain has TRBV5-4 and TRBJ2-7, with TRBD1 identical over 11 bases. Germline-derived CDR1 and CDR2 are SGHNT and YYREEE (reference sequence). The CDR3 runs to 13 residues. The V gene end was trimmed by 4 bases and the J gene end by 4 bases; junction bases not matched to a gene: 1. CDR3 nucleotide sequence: TGTGCCAGCAGCGGGGACAGGGGGTACGAGCAGTACTTC. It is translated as CASSGDRGYEQYF.

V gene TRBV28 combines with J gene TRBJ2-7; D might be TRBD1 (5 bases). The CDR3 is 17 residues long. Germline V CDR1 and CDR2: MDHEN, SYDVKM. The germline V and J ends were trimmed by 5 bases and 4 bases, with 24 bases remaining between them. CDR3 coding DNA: TGTGCCAGCAGTGATCCATCCGACAGTTTCCTGGGATACGAGCAGTACTTC. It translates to CASSDPSDSFLGYEQYF.

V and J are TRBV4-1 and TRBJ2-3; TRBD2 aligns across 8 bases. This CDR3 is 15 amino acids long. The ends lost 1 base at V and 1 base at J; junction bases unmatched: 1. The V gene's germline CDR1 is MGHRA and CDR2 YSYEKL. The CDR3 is CASSQVTSGTDTQYF. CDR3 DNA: TGCGCCAGCAGCCAAGTGACTAGCGGCACAGATACGCAGTATTTT.

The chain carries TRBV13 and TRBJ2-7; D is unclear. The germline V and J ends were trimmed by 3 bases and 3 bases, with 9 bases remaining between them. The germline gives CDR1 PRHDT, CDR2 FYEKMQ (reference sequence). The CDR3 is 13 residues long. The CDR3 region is CASSFGADYEQYF. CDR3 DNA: TGTGCCAGCAGCTTCGGAGCTGACTACGAGCAGTACTTC.